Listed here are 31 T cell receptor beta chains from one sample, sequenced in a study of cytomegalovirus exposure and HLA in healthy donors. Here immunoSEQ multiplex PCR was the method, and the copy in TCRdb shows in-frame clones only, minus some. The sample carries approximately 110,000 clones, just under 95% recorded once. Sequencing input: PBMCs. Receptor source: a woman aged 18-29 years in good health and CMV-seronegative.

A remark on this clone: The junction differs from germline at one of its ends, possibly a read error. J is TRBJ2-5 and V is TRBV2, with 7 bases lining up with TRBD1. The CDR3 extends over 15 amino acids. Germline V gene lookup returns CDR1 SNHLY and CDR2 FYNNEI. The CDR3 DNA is TGTGCCAGCCGGGACAGAAACGCCCTCCAAGGGACCCAGTACTTC. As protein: CASRDRNALQGTQYF.

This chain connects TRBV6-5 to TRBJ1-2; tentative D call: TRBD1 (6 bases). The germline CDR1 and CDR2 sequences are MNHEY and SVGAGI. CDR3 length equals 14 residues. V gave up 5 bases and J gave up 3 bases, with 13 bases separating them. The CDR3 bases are TGTGCCAGCAGTAACCCGGGGGGCCACTATGGCTACACCTTC. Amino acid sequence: CASSNPGGHYGYTF.

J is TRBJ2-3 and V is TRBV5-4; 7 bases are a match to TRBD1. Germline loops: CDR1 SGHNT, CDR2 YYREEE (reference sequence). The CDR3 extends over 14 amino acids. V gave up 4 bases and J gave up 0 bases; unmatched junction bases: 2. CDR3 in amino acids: CASSTDRSTDTQYF. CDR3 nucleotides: TGTGCCAGCAGCACGGACAGGAGCACAGATACGCAGTATTTT.

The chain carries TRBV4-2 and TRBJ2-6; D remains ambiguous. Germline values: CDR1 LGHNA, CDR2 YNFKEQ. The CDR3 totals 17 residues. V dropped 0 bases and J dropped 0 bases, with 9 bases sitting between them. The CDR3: CASSQDPQFSGANVLTF. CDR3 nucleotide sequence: TGTGCCAGCAGCCAAGATCCCCAGTTCTCTGGGGCCAACGTCCTGACTTTC.

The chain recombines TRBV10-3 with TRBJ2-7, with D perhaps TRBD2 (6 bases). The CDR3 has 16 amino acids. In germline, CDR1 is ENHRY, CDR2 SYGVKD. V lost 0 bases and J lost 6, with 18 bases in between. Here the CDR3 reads CAISESFKTRGVEQYF. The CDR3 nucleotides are TGTGCCATCAGTGAGTCGTTTAAGACTAGAGGCGTCGAGCAGTACTTC.

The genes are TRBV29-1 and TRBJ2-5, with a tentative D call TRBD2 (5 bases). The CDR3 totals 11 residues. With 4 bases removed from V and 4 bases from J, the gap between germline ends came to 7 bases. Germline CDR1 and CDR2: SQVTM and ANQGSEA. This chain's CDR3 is CSVVGRETQYF. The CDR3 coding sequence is TGCAGCGTTGTGGGGAGAGAGACCCAGTACTTC.

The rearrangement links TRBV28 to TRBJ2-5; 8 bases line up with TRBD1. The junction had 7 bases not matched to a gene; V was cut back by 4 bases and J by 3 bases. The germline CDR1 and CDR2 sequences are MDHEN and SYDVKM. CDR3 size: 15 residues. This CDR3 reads CASSSPATGEETQYF. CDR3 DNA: TGTGCCAGCAGTTCCCCCGCGACAGGGGAAGAGACCCAGTACTTC.

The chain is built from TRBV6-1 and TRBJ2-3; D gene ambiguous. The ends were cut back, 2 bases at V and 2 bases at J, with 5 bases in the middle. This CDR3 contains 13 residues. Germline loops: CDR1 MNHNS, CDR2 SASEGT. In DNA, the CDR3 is TGTGCCAGCAGTGAATCCCTCACAGATACGCAGTATTTT. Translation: CASSESLTDTQYF.

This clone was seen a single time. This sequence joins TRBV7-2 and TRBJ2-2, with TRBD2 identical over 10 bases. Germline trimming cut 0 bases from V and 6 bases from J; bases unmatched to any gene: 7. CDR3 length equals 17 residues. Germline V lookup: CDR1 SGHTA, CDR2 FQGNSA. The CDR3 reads CASSLAAGGYLAGELFF. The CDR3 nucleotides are TGTGCCAGCAGCTTAGCAGCGGGAGGGTACCTTGCCGGGGAGCTGTTTTTT.

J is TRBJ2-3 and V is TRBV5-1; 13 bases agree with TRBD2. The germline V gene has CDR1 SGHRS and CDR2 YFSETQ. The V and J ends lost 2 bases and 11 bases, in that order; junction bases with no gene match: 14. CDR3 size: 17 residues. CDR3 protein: CASSLLRLAGGSSQQYF. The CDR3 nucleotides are TGCGCCAGCAGCTTACTCCGACTAGCGGGAGGATCCTCTCAGCAGTATTTT.

The CDR3, as DNA: TGTGCCAGCAGTTTCAACTACCTGGGTGAGCAGTTCTTC. Protein product: CASSFNYLGEQFF. The chain combines TRBV27 with TRBJ2-1; D gene unclear. Trimming took 3 bases from V and 9 from J, leaving 12 bases between them. The CDR3 consists of 13 residues. The V gene's germline CDR1 is MNHEY and CDR2 SMNVEV (reference sequence).

The DNA of the CDR3 is TGTGCCAGCAGCTTGGCAGAGAACACTGAAGCTTTCTTT. Translated: CASSLAENTEAFF. This chain connects TRBV7-3 to TRBJ1-1; D is unresolved. Germline V gene sequence: CDR1 SGHTA, CDR2 FQGTGA. The V gene lost 3 bases and the J gene lost 1 base, with 6 bases spanning the gap. There are 13 residues in the CDR3.

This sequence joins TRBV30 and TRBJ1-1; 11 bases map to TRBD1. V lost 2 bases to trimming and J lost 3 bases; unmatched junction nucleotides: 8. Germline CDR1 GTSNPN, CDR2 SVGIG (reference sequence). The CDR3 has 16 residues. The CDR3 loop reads CAWSMWTGGADTEAFF. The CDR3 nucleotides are TGTGCCTGGAGTATGTGGACAGGGGGCGCGGACACTGAAGCTTTCTTT.

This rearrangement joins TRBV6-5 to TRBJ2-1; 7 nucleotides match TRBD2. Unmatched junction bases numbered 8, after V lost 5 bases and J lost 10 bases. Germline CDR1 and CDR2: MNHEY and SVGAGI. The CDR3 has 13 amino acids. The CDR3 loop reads CASSSGDSPEQFF. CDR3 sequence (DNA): TGTGCCAGCAGTAGCGGGGACTCCCCGGAGCAGTTCTTC.

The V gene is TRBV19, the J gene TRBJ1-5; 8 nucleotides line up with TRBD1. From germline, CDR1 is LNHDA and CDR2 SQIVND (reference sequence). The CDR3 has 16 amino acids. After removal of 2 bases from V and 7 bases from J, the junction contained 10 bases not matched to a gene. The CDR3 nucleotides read TGTGCCAGTAGTATATCGGGACAGGCACCTGGACAGCCCCAGCATTTT. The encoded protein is CASSISGQAPGQPQHF.

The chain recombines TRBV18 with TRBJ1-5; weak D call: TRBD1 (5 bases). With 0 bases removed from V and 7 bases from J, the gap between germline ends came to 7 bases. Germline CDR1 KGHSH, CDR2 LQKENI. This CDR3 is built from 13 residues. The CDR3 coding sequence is TGTGCCAGCTCACCACCGGACAAACAGCCCCAGCATTTT. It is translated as CASSPPDKQPQHF.

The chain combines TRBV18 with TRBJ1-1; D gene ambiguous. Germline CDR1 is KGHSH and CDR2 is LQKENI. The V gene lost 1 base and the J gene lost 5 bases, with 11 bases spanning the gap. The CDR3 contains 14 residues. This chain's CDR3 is CASSPQGVRTEAFF. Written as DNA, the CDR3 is TGTGCCAGCTCACCACAAGGAGTTCGAACTGAAGCTTTCTTT.

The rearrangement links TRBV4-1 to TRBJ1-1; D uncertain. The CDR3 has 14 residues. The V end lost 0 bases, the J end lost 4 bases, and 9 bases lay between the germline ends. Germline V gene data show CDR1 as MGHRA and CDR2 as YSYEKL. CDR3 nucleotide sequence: TGCGCCAGCAGCCAAGAACCGGGTGTCACTGAAGCTTTCTTT. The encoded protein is CASSQEPGVTEAFF.

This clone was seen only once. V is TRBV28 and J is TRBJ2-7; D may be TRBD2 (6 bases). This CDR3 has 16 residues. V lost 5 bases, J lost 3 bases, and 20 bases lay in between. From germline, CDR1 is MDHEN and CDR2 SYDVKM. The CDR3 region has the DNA TGTGCCAGCAGTCTCGGGGGACTGCCAATAAACTACGAGCAGTACTTC. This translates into CASSLGGLPINYEQYF.

The CDR3 DNA follows: TGTGCCAGCAGCTCGGGTGGACTAAGGCAGGGGACCCAGTACTTC. This codes for CASSSGGLRQGTQYF. The chain employs TRBV11-2 and TRBJ2-5; D may be TRBD2 (6 bases). This CDR3 has 15 amino acids. Trimming took off 4 bases at V and 7 bases at J, with 19 bases between the two ends. Germline lookup yields CDR1 SGHAT and CDR2 FQNNGV.

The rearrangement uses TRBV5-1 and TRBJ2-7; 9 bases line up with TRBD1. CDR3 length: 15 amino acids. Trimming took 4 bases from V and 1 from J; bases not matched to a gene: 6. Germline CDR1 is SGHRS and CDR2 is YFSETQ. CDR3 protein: CASSGGTGRSYEQYF. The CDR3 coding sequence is TGCGCCAGCAGCGGGGGGACAGGGAGATCCTACGAGCAGTACTTC. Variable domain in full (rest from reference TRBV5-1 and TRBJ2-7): KAGVTQTPRYLIKTRGQQVTLSCSPISGHRSVSWYQQTPGQGLQFLFEYFSETQRNKGNFPGRFSGRQFSNSRSEMNVSTLELGDSALYLCASSGGTGRSYEQYFGPGTRLTVT.

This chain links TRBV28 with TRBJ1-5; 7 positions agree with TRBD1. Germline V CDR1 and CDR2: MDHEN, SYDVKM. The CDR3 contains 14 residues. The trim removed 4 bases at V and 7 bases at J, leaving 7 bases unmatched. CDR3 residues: CASSYRQGRQPQHF. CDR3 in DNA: TGTGCCAGCAGTTACCGACAGGGACGACAGCCCCAGCATTTT. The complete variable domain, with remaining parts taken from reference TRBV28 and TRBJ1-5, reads DVKVTQSSRYLVKRTGEKVFLECVQDMDHENMFWYRQDPGLGLRLIYFSYDVKMKEKGDIPEGYSVSREKKERFSLILESASTNQTSMYLCASSYRQGRQPQHFGDGTRLSIL.

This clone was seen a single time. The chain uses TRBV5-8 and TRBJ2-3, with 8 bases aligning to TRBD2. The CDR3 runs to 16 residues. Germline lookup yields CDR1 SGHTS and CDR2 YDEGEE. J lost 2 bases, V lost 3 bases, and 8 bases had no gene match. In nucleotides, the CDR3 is TGTGCCAGCAGCTCTAATAGCGGGGTATACACAGATACGCAGTATTTT. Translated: CASSSNSGVYTDTQYF.

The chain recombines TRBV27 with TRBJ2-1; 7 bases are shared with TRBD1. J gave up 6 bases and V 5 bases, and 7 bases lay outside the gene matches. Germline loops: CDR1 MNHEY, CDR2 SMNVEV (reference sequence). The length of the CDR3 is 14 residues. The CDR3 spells CASSNRGTVNEQFF. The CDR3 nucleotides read TGTGCCAGCAGTAACAGGGGAACCGTCAATGAGCAGTTCTTC.

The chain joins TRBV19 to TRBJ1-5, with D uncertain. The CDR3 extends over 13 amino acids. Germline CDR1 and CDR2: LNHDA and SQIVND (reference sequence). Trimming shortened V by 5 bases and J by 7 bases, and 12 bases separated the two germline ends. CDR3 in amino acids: CASSSMRGQPQHF. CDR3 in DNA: TGTGCCAGTAGTTCCATGCGAGGCCAGCCCCAGCATTTT.

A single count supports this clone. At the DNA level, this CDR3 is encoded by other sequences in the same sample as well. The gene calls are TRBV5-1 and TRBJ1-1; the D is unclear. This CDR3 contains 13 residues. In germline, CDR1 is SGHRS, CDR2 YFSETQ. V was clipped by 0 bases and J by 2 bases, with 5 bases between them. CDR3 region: CASSLAGNTEAFF. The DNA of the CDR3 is TGCGCCAGCAGCTTGGCGGGAAACACTGAAGCTTTCTTT.

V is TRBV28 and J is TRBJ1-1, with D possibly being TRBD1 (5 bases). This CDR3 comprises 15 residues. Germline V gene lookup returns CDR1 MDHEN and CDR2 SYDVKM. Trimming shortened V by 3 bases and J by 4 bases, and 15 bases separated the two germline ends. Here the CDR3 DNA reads TGTGCCAGCAGTTTCTCGTTCCCAGGGCGCACTGAAGCTTTCTTT. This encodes CASSFSFPGRTEAFF.

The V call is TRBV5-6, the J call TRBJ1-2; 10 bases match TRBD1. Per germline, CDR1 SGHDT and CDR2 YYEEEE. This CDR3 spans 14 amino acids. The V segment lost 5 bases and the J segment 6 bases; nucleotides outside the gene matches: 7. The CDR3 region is CASRLRQGADGYTF. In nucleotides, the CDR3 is TGTGCCAGCAGACTCCGACAGGGGGCTGATGGCTACACCTTC.

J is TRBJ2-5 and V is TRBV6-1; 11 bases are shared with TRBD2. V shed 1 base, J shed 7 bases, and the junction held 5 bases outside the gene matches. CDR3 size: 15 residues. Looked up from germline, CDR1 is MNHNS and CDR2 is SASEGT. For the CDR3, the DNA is TGTGCCAGCAGTGAAGTTAGCGGGGGGGCCGTGACCCAGTACTTC. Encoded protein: CASSEVSGGAVTQYF.

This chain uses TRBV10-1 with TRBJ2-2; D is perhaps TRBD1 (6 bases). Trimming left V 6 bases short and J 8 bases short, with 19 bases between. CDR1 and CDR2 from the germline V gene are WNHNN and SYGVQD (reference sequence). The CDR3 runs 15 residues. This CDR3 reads CASSTRTASHGELFF. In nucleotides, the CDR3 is TGCGCCAGCAGCACCCGGACAGCCAGCCATGGGGAGCTGTTTTTT.

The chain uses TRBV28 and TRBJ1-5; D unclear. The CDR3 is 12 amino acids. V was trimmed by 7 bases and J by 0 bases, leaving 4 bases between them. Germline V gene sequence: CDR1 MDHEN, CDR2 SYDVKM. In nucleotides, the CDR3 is TGTGCCAGCACTTATAGCAATCAGCCCCAGCATTTT. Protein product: CASTYSNQPQHF.